Listed here are 2 T cell receptor beta chains from one sample, sequenced in a study of T cell responses to AZD1222 COVID-19 vaccine. Produced via immunoSEQ multiplex PCR; TCRdb's table is partial and in-frame only. This table has over 110,000 clones, almost 90% appearing once. The sample was peripheral blood, taken 28 days after the second AZD1222 dose. Receptor source: an adult who received the AZD1222 COVID-19 vaccine.

This sequence joins TRBV14 and TRBJ1-2, with D possibly being TRBD1 (6 bases). The germline gives CDR1 SGHDN, CDR2 FVKESK. The V and J ends lost 3 bases and 7 bases respectively, with 15 bases between them. The CDR3 sequence is 14 residues long. The CDR3 protein is CASSQSTGLGGYTF. CDR3 sequence (DNA): TGTGCCAGCAGCCAGAGTACAGGGCTTGGTGGCTACACCTTC.

This clone was detected only once. The chain is built from TRBV5-6 and TRBJ1-5, with D unclear. Germline V gene data show CDR1 as SGHDT and CDR2 as YYEEEE. The CDR3 length is 14 residues. The V and J ends lost 2 bases and 4 bases respectively, with 10 bases between them. The CDR3 DNA reads as TGTGCCAGCAGCTTAGGTTCTGGAAATCAGCCCCAGCATTTT. Translated, it gives CASSLGSGNQPQHF.